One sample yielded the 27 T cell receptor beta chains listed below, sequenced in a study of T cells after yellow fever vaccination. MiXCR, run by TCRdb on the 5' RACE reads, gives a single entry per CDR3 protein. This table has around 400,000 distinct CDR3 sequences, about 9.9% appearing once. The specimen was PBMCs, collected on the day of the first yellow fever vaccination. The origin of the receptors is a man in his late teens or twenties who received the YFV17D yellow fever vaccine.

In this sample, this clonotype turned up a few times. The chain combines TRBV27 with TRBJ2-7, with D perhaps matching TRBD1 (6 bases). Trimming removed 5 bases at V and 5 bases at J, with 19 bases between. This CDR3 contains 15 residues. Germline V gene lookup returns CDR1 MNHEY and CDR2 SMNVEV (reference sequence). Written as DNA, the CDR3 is TGTGCCAGCAGTCCCCATTTGGACAGATTCCACGAGCAGTACTTC. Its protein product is CASSPHLDRFHEQYF.

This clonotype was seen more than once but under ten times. Here the CDR3 reads CASSPHSNTEAFF. CDR3 DNA sequence: TGTGCCAGCAGCCCACATTCGAACACTGAAGCTTTCTTT. This chain links TRBV7-2 with TRBJ1-1, with D unclear. The germline gives CDR1 SGHTA, CDR2 FQGNSA. This CDR3 contains 13 residues. Trimming pared 5 bases from V and 1 base from J, leaving 8 bases between.

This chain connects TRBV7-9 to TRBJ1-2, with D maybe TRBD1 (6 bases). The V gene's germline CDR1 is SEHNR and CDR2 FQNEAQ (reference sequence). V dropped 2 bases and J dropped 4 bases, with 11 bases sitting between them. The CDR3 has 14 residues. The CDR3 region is CASSLQQGSYGYTF. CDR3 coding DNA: TGTGCCAGCAGCTTACAACAGGGTTCCTATGGCTACACCTTC.

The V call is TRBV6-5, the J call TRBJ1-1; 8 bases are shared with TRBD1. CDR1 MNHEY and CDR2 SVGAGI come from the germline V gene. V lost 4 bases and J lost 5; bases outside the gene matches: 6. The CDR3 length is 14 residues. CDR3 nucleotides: TGTGCCAGCAGTTTCCGGACAGGGACTACTGAAGCTTTCTTT. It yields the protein CASSFRTGTTEAFF.

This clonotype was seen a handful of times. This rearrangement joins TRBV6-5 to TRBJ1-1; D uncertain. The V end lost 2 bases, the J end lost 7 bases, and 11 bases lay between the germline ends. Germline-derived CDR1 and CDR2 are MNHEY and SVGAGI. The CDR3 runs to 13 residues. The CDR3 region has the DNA TGTGCCAGCAGTTACGACTGGTCTCGTGAAGCTTTCTTT. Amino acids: CASSYDWSREAFF.

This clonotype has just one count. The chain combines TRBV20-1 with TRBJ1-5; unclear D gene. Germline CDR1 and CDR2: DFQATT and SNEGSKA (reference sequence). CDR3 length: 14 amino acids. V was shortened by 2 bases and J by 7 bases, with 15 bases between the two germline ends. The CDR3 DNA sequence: TGCAGTGCTAGACCCCTCGGGGTAGCGCAGCCCCAGCATTTT. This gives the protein CSARPLGVAQPQHF.

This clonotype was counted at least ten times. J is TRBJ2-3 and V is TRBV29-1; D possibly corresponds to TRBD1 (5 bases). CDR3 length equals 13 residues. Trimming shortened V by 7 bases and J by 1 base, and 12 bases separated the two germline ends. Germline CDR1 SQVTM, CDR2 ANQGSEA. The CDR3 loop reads CSASDSRTDTQYF. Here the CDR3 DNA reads TGCAGCGCGTCTGACAGCCGCACAGATACGCAGTATTTT.

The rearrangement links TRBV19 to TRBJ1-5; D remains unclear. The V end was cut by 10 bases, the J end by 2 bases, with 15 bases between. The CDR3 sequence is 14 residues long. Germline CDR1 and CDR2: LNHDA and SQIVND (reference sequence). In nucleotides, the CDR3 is TGTGCCACCCCTAAGGGCAGCCGCAATCAGCCCCAGCATTTT. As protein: CATPKGSRNQPQHF. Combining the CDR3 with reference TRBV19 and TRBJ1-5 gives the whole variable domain DGGITQSPKYLFRKEGQNVTLSCEQNLNHDAMYWYRQDPGQGLRLIYYSQIVNDFQKGDIAEGYSVSREKKESFPLTVTSAQKNPTAFYLCATPKGSRNQPQHFGDGTRLSIL.

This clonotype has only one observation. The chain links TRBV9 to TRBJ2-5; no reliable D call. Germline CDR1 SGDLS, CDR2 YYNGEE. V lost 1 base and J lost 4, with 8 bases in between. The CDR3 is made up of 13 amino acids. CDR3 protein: CASSVIPGETQYF. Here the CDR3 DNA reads TGTGCCAGCAGCGTAATCCCAGGAGAGACCCAGTACTTC.

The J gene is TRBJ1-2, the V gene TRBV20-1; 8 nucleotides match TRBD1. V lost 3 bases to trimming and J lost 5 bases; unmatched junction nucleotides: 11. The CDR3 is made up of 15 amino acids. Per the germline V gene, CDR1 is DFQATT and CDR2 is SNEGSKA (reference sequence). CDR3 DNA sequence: TGCAGTGCTAGGGGGTCGGACAGGGTCAGGTATGGCTACACCTTC. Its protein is CSARGSDRVRYGYTF.

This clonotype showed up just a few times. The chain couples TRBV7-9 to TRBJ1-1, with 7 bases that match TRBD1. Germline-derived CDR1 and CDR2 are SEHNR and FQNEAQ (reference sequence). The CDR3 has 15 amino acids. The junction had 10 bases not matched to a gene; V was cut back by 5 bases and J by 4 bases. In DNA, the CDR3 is TGTGCCAGCAGCGGCACGGGGACAGTGTTCACTGAAGCTTTCTTT. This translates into CASSGTGTVFTEAFF.

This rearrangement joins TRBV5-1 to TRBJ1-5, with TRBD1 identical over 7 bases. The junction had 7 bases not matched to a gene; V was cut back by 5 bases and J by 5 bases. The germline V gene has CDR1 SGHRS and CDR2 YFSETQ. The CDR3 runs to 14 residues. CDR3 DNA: TGCGCCAGCAGTCCGGACAGGAGGGATCAGCCCCAGCATTTT. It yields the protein CASSPDRRDQPQHF.

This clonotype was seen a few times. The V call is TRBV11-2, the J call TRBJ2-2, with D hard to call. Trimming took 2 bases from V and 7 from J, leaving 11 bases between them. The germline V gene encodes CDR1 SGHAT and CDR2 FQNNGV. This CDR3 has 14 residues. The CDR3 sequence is CASSLWSRIGELFF. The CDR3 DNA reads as TGTGCCAGCAGCTTATGGTCAAGGATCGGGGAGCTGTTTTTT.

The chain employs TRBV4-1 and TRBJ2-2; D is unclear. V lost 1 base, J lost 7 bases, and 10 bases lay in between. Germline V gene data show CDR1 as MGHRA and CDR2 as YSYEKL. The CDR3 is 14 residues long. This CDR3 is CASSQVPRRGELFF. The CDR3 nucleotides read TGCGCCAGCAGCCAAGTCCCCCGTCGCGGGGAGCTGTTTTTT.

The CDR3 spells CATSRVRLTGELFF. DNA of the CDR3: TGTGCCACCAGCAGAGTCCGGCTCACCGGGGAGCTGTTTTTT. This sequence joins TRBV15 and TRBJ2-2; no clear D. CDR3 length equals 14 residues. Germline-derived CDR1 and CDR2 are LNHNV and YYDKDF (reference sequence). V was trimmed by 1 base and J by 4 bases, leaving 7 bases between them. Full variable domain (outside the CDR3, taken from reference TRBV15 and TRBJ2-2): DAMVIQNPRYQVTQFGKPVTLSCSQTLNHNVMYWYQQKSSQAPKLLFHYYDKDFNNEADTPDNFQSRRPNTSFCFLDIRSPGLGDTAMYLCATSRVRLTGELFFGEGSRLTVL.

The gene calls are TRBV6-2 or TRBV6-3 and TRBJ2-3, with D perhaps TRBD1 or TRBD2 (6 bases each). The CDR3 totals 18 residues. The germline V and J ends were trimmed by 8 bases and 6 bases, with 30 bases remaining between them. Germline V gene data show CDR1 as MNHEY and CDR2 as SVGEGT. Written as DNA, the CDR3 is TGTGCCAGCGGAGGGAGACGACGAGACAACGGGGGCCGGGATACGCAGTATTTT. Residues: CASGGRRRDNGGRDTQYF.

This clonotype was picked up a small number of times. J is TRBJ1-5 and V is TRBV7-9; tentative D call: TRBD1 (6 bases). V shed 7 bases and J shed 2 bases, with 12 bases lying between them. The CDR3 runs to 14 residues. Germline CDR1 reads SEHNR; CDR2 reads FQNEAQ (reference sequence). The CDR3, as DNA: TGTGCCAGCACTATAGGGGGGGGCAATCAGCCCCAGCATTTT. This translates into CASTIGGGNQPQHF.

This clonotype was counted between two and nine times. The CDR3 loop reads CASSLLGIRYGYTF. The DNA for the CDR3 is TGTGCCAGCAGCTTATTGGGTATTCGGTATGGCTACACCTTC. The chain recombines TRBV7-2 with TRBJ1-2; D gene uncertain. The germline V gene encodes CDR1 SGHTA and CDR2 FQGNSA. The CDR3 length is 14 residues. V was shortened by 2 bases and J by 5 bases, with 12 bases between the two germline ends.

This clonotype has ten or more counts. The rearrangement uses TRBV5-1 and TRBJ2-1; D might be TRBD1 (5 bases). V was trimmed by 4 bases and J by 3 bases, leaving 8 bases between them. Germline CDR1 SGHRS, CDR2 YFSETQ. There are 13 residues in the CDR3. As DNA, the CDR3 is TGCGCCAGCAGCGCCGACAGCTACAATGAGCAGTTCTTC. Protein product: CASSADSYNEQFF. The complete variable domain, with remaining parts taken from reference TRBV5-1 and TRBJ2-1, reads KAGVTQTPRYLIKTRGQQVTLSCSPISGHRSVSWYQQTPGQGLQFLFEYFSETQRNKGNFPGRFSGRQFSNSRSEMNVSTLELGDSALYLCASSADSYNEQFFGPGTRLTVL.

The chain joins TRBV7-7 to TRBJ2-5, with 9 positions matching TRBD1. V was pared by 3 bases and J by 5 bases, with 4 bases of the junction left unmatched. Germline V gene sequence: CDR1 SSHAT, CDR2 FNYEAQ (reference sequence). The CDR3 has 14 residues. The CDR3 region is CASSLGGTGETQYF. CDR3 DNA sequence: TGTGCCAGCAGCTTGGGAGGGACAGGGGAGACCCAGTACTTC.

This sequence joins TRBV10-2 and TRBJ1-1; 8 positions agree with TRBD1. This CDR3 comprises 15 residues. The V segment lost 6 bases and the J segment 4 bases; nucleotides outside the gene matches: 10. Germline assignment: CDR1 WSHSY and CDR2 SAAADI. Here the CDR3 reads CASSRGQGGSTEAFF. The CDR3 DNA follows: TGCGCCAGCAGCCGAGGACAGGGCGGGAGCACTGAAGCTTTCTTT.

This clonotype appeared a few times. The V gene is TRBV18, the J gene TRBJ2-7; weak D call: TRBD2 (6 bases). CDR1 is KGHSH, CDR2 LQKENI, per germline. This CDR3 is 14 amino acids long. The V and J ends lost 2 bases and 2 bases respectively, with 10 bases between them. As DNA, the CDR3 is TGTGCCAGCTCACCAAGGGACTTCGCCTACGAGCAGTACTTC. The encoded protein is CASSPRDFAYEQYF.

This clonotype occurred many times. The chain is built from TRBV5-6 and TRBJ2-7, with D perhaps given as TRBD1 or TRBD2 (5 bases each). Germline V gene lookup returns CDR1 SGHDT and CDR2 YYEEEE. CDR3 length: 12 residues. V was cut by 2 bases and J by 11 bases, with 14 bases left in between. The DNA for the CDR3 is TGTGCCAGCAGCTTCGGATGGGGGAAAAAGTACGTC. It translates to CASSFGWGKKYV.

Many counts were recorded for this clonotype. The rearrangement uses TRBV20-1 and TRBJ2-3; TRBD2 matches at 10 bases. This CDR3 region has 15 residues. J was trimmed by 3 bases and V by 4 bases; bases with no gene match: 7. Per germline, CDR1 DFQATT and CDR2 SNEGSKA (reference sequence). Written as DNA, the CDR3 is TGCAGTGCTACCAGGACTAGCGGTATAACAGATACGCAGTATTTT. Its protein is CSATRTSGITDTQYF.

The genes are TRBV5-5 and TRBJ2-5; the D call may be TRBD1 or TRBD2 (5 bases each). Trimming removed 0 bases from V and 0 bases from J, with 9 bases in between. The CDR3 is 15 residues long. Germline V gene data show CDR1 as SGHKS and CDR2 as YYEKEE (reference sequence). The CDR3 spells CASSLVGEYQETQYF. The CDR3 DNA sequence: TGTGCCAGCAGCTTGGTGGGGGAGTACCAAGAGACCCAGTACTTC.

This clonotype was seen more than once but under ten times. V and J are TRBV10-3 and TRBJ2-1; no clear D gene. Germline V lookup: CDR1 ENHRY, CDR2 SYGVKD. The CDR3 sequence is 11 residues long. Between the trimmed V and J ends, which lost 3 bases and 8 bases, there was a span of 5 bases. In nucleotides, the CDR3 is TGTGCCATCAGTGAAATTTATGAGCAGTTCTTC. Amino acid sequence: CAISEIYEQFF.

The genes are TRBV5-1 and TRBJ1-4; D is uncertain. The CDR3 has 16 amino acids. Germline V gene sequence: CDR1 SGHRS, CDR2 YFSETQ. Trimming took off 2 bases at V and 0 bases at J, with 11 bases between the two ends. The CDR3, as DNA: TGCGCCAGCAGCTTTGGCAGGACCTCAACTAATGAAAAACTGTTTTTT. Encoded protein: CASSFGRTSTNEKLFF.